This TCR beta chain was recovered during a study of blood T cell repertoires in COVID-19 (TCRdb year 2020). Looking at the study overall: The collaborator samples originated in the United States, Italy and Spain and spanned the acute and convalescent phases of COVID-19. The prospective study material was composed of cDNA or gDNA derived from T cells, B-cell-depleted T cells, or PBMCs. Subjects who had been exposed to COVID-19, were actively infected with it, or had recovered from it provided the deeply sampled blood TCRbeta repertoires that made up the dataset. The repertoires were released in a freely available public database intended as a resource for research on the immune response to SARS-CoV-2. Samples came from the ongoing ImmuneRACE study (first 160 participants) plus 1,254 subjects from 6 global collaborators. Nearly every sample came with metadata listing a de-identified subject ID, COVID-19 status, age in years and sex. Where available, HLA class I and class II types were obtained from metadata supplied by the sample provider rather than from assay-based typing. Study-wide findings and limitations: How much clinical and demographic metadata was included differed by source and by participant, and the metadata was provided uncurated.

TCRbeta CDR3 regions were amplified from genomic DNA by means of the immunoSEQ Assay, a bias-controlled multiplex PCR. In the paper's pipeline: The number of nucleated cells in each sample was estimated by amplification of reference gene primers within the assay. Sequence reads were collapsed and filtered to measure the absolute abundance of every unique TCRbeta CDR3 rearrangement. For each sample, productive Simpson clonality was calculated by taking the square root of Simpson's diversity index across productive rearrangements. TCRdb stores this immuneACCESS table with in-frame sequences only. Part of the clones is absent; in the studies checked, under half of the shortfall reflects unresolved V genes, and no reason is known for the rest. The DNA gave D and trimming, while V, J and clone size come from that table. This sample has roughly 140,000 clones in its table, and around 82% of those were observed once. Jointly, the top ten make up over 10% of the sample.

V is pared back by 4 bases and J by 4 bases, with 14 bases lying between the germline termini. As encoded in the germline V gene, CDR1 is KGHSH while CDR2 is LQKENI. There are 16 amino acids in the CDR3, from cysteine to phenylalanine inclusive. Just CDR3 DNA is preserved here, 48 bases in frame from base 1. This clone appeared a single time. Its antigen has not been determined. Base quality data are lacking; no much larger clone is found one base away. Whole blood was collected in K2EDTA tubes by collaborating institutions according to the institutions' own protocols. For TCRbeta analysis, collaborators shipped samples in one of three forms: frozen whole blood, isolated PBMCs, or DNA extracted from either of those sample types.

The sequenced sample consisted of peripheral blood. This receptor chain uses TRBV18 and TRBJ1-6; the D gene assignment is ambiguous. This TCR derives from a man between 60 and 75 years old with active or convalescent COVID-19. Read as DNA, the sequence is TGTGCCAGCTCACTCGAAGCCGGACTGTATAATTCACCCCTCCACTTT. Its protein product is CASSLEAGLYNSPLHF.